Below are 20 T cell receptor beta chains sequenced from a single sample in a study of vaccination and CD4 T cells after COVID-19. Noted treatment: roughly 10-day PBMC culture with coronavirus spike peptide pools or control peptides (ViraFEST assay). Researchers used the Oncomine TCR Beta short-read assay to sequence DNA from cultured CD4+ T cells. TCRdb re-called the PCR reads through MiXCR, storing one row per CDR3 protein. The sample includes 10,000 to 15,000 distinct CDR3 sequences, 60% to 70% of them seen just once. No antigen has been identified for these receptors. The sequencing input was CD4+ T cells from blood, cultured in vitro. Receptors were obtained from a human donor who had recovered from COVID-19.

The chain recombines TRBV24-1 with TRBJ1-1; D perhaps matches TRBD1 (6 bases). The germline V gene encodes CDR1 KGHDR and CDR2 SFDVKD. V shed 12 bases and J shed 1 base, with 17 bases lying between them. There are 14 residues in the CDR3. As DNA, the CDR3 is TGTGCCTCGTCCGGAGGGGGAGCGAACACTGAAGCTTTCTTT. The encoded protein is CASSGGGANTEAFF.

This chain connects TRBV11-2 to TRBJ1-1; a weak D match, TRBD1 (6 bases). CDR1 is SGHAT and CDR2 is FQNNGV in the germline V gene. The CDR3 runs 13 residues. Trimming left V 3 bases short and J 10 bases short, with 15 bases between. The CDR3 sequence: CASSFGGSGRAFF. CDR3 sequence (DNA): TGTGCCAGCAGCTTCGGGGGCTCGGGACGAGCTTTCTTT.

This chain uses TRBV15 with TRBJ2-1; tentatively, D is TRBD1 (5 bases). The CDR3 extends over 16 amino acids. Per the germline V gene, CDR1 is LNHNV and CDR2 is YYDKDF (reference sequence). V was trimmed by 3 bases and J by 4 bases, leaving 16 bases between them. CDR3 coding DNA: TGTGCCACCAGCAGTAGTAGGGGCGTGAGGTACAATGAGCAGTTCTTC. Translated, it gives CATSSSRGVRYNEQFF.

In this sample, this clonotype is large. The J gene is TRBJ2-5, the V gene TRBV6-5; a possible D gene is TRBD1 (5 bases). The ends were cut back, 4 bases at V and 3 bases at J, with 9 bases in the middle. From germline, CDR1 is MNHEY and CDR2 SVGAGI. The CDR3 contains 13 residues. The DNA of the CDR3 is TGTGCCAGCAGTTTGCCAGGGAAAGAGACCCAGTACTTC. Amino acid sequence: CASSLPGKETQYF.

Sample share makes this clonotype medium-sized. This chain joins TRBV6-2 or TRBV6-3 and TRBJ1-1; 8 nucleotides match TRBD1. Germline CDR1 MNHEY, CDR2 SVGEGT. The CDR3 is 16 amino acids. V was clipped by 5 bases and J by 1 base; unmatched bases: 9. Here the CDR3 reads CASSNRPGQGNTEAFF. The CDR3 DNA follows: TGTGCCAGCAGTAATCGACCCGGACAGGGGAACACTGAAGCTTTCTTT.

V is TRBV7-6 and J is TRBJ2-1; D is perhaps TRBD1 (5 bases). The germline CDR1 and CDR2 sequences are SGHVS and FNYEAQ. This CDR3 region has 15 residues. Trimming left V 3 bases short and J 2 bases short, with 11 bases between. The CDR3 sequence: CASSFAGLPYNEQFF. CDR3 coding DNA: TGTGCCAGCAGCTTCGCAGGGCTCCCCTACAATGAGCAGTTCTTC.

V usage is TRBV19 and J usage is TRBJ1-2, with TRBD1 matching over 8 bases. Looked up from germline, CDR1 is LNHDA and CDR2 is SQIVND (reference sequence). Trimming took 4 bases from V and 4 from J; bases not matched to a gene: 11. The CDR3 consists of 16 residues. Here the CDR3 reads CASSRADRGAGYGYTF. CDR3 in DNA: TGTGCCAGTAGTAGGGCCGACAGGGGTGCGGGCTATGGCTACACCTTC.

The V gene is TRBV6-1, the J gene TRBJ1-2, with unresolved D. The V gene's germline CDR1 is MNHNS and CDR2 SASEGT. CDR3 length: 12 amino acids. V was pared by 4 bases and J by 4 bases, with 7 bases between. CDR3 nucleotide sequence: TGTGCCAGCAGTGTAACTGTCTATGGCTACACCTTC. This codes for CASSVTVYGYTF.

This clonotype was detected only a few times. The rearrangement links TRBV15 to TRBJ2-1, with 9 bases that match TRBD1. Germline V gene lookup returns CDR1 LNHNV and CDR2 YYDKDF (reference sequence). With 3 bases clipped from V and 4 bases from J, the junction kept 4 bases outside the gene matches. The CDR3 consists of 15 residues. In nucleotides, the CDR3 is TGTGCCACCAGCAGTAGACAGGGGGTTTACAATGAGCAGTTCTTC. Translated, it gives CATSSRQGVYNEQFF.

The rearrangement uses TRBV7-2 and TRBJ1-4; 7 bases fit TRBD1. The CDR3 contains 15 residues. CDR1 SGHTA and CDR2 FQGNSA come from the germline V gene. Trimming removed 5 bases from V and 8 bases from J; junction bases left unmatched: 11. This chain's CDR3 is CASSPWSRGGEKLFF. CDR3 sequence (DNA): TGTGCCAGCAGCCCGTGGTCCAGGGGGGGGGAAAAACTGTTTTTT.

The rearrangement uses TRBV30 and TRBJ1-1, with D possibly matching TRBD1 (6 bases). CDR3 length: 13 residues. V dropped 2 bases and J dropped 5 bases, with 12 bases sitting between them. Germline V gene lookup returns CDR1 GTSNPN and CDR2 SVGIG (reference sequence). For the CDR3, the DNA is TGTGCCTGGAGTTACAGGGCCCGAACTGAAGCTTTCTTT. Its translation is CAWSYRARTEAFF. Drawing the rest from reference TRBV30 and TRBJ1-1, the complete variable domain is SQTIHQWPATLVQPVGSPLSLECTVEGTSNPNLYWYRQAAGRGLQLLFYSVGIGQISSEVPQNLSASRPQDRQFILSSKKLLLSDSGFYLCAWSYRARTEAFFGQGTRLTVV.

This clonotype is classed as large. V is TRBV7-3 and J is TRBJ2-3, with 10 bases lining up with TRBD2. Per the germline V gene, CDR1 is SGHTA and CDR2 is FQGTGA. The CDR3 runs to 17 residues. The ends lost 3 bases at V and 4 bases at J; junction bases unmatched: 10. CDR3 sequence reads: CASSFLPSGGRADTQYF. For the CDR3, the DNA is TGTGCCAGCAGCTTCCTACCTAGCGGGGGTAGGGCAGATACGCAGTATTTT.

This clonotype occurred a few times. The rearrangement links TRBV6-5 to TRBJ1-5; D call uncertain. V was clipped by 4 bases and J by 7 bases, with 14 bases between them. The CDR3 loop spans 14 amino acids. Germline loops: CDR1 MNHEY, CDR2 SVGAGI. CDR3 sequence (DNA): TGTGCCAGCAGTTTTGTTACTCCTGGGCAGCCCCAGCATTTT. Amino acids: CASSFVTPGQPQHF.

The chain joins TRBV4-1 to TRBJ1-6; D not resolved. The germline V gene encodes CDR1 MGHRA and CDR2 YSYEKL. V was cut by 0 bases and J by 10 bases, with 13 bases left in between. This CDR3 spans 15 amino acids. The DNA for the CDR3 is TGCGCCAGCAGCCAAGATAGAGGGCGCGGATCACCCCTCCACTTT. Protein: CASSQDRGRGSPLHF.

This clonotype was counted a single time. This chain joins TRBV19 and TRBJ2-2, with D perhaps matching TRBD1 (6 bases). Germline-derived CDR1 and CDR2 are LNHDA and SQIVND (reference sequence). The CDR3 is 16 residues long. V lost 5 bases and J 7 bases, leaving 20 bases between the germline ends. CDR3 bases: TGTGCCAGTAGTGCCAGGGGACAATTCAGTGGCGGGGAGCTGTTTTTT. Its protein is CASSARGQFSGGELFF. Using reference TRBV19 and TRBJ2-2 for the parts outside the CDR3, the full variable domain is DGGITQSPKYLFRKEGQNVTLSCEQNLNHDAMYWYRQDPGQGLRLIYYSQIVNDFQKGDIAEGYSVSREKKESFPLTVTSAQKNPTAFYLCASSARGQFSGGELFFGEGSRLTVL.

This clonotype was recorded once. The chain couples TRBV6-1 to TRBJ2-3; possibly TRBD2 for D (7 bases). The CDR3 has 13 amino acids. CDR1 and CDR2 from the germline V gene are MNHNS and SASEGT. The V and J ends lost 7 bases and 6 bases respectively, with 14 bases between them. The CDR3 DNA reads TGTGCCAGCACCAAGGGGGGGTTGGATACGCAGTATTTT. This translates into CASTKGGLDTQYF.

This sequence joins TRBV6-2 or TRBV6-3 and TRBJ1-1; the D is unclear. V was trimmed by 0 bases and J by 10 bases, leaving 6 bases between them. The CDR3 contains 11 residues. In germline, CDR1 is MNHEY, CDR2 SVGEGT. Here the CDR3 DNA reads TGTGCCAGCAGTTACTCGACGGGAGCTTTCTTT. It encodes CASSYSTGAFF.

The chain carries TRBV28 and TRBJ2-7; the D is unclear. The V and J ends lost 8 bases and 6 bases respectively, with 23 bases between them. Germline-derived CDR1 and CDR2 are MDHEN and SYDVKM. CDR3 length equals 15 residues. The CDR3 reads CASHPTALGTVEQYF. The CDR3 nucleotides are TGTGCCAGCCATCCTACGGCCCTGGGCACAGTCGAGCAGTACTTC.

The table lists this clonotype with a count of one. The junction does not match germline at one end; this may be a read error. The V and J genes are TRBV24-1 and TRBJ2-2, with D tentatively TRBD1 (6 bases). The length of the CDR3 is 15 residues. Germline V gives CDR1 KGHDR, CDR2 SFDVKD. CDR3 sequence: CATTDLQGLPGELFF. CDR3 DNA sequence: TGTGCCACCACTGATTTGCAGGGGCTTCCCGGGGAGCTGTTTTTT.

This clonotype was counted between two and nine times. The chain couples TRBV7-8 to TRBJ2-1, with TRBD1 as a possible D gene (5 bases). The CDR3 is made up of 16 amino acids. With 2 bases removed from V and 6 bases from J, the gap between germline ends came to 17 bases. Germline CDR1 SGHVS, CDR2 FQNEAQ. As DNA, the CDR3 is TGTGCCAGCAGCTTACGGTCGCAGGGCTCTCTCAATGAGCAGTTCTTC. Translating it yields CASSLRSQGSLNEQFF.